The present T cell receptor beta chain was sequenced within a study of cytomegalovirus exposure and HLA in healthy donors. About the research overall: A preliminary data release comprised around 85 million unique TCRs obtained from HLA-typed donors.

CDR3 size: 13 residues. The junction had 7 bases not matched to a gene; V was cut back by 4 bases and J by 8 bases. Germline-derived CDR1 and CDR2 are MNHEY and SMNVEV (reference sequence). In the PCR, 60 Vbeta and 13 Jbeta primers were used. The protocol was immunoSEQ multiplex PCR, while the TCRdb copy is restricted to in-frame clones and leaves out a portion. The sample carries 150,000 to 200,000 clones, 80% to 85% recorded once. V usage is TRBV27 and J usage is TRBJ1-2, with 7 nucleotides matching TRBD1. The TCR was taken from a male donor in good health and CMV-seropositive. The sample taken for sequencing was PBMCs. The CDR3 bases are TGTGCCAGCAGTTCGGAGGACAGGCGCGGCTACACCTTC. Its protein is CASSSEDRRGYTF.